The TCR beta chain described here comes from a study of identical twins. This CDR3 is built from 15 residues. Germline V gene data show CDR1 as LGHDT and CDR2 as YNNKEL (reference sequence). V was pared by 5 bases and J by 4 bases, with 7 bases of the junction left unmatched. Via MiXCR, TCRdb re-called the 5' RACE reads, giving one row per CDR3 protein. This table has about 240,000 distinct CDR3 sequences, about an eighth appearing once. The data also belong to a second study, concerning yellow fever vaccine responses in identical twins.

V is TRBV3-1 and J is TRBJ1-5; TRBD1 agrees at 8 bases. The sample was memory (CD45RO+) T cells sorted from blood. This sequence originates from a woman between 18 and 29 years old in good health. The DNA of the CDR3 is TGTGCCAGCAGCGCCGGGACAGGCGTTAATCAGCCCCAGCATTTT. Translation: CASSAGTGVNQPQHF. The full variable domain, in which reference TRBV3-1 and TRBJ1-5 provide the parts outside the CDR3, is DTAVSQTPKYLVTQMGNDKSIKCEQNLGHDTMYWYKQDSKKFLKIMFSYNNKELIINETVPNRFSPKSPDKAHLNLHINSLELGDSAVYFCASSAGTGVNQPQHFGDGTRLSIL.